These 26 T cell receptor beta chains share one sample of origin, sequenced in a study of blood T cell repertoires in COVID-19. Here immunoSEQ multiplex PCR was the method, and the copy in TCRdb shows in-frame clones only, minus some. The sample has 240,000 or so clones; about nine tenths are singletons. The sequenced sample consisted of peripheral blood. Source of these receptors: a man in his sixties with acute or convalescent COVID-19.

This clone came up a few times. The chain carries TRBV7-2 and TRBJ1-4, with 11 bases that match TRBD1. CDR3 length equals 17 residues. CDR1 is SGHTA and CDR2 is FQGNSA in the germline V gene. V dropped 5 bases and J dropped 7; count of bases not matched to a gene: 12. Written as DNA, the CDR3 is TGTGCCAGCAGCCTTAGGACAGGGGGCGCTTCGAGTGAAAAACTGTTTTTT. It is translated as CASSLRTGGASSEKLFF.

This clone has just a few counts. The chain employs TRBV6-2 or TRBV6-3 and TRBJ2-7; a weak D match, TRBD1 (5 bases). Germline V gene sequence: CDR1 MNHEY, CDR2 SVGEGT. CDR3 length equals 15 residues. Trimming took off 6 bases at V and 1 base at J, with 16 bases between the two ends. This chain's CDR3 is CASSASGSVSYEQYF. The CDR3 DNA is TGTGCCAGCAGCGCCTCAGGGTCAGTTTCCTACGAGCAGTACTTC.

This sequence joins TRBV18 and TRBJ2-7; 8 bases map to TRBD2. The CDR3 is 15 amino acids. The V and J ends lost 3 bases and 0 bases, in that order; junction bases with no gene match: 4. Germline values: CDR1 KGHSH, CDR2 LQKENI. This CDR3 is CASSPLSGSSYEQYF. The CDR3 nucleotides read TGTGCCAGCTCACCCCTCAGCGGGAGCTCCTACGAGCAGTACTTC.

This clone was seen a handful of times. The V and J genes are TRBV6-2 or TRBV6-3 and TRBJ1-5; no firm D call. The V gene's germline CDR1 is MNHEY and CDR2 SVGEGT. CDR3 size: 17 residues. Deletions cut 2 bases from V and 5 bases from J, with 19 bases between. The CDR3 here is CASSYRTRGIRDQPQHF. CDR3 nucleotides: TGTGCCAGCAGTTACCGTACGCGAGGGATCCGGGATCAGCCCCAGCATTTT.

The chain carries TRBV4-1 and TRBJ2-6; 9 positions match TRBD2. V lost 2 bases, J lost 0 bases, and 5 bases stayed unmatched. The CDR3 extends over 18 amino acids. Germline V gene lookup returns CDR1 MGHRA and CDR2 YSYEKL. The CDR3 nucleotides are TGCGCCAGCAGCCAACAACTAGCGGGTCCCTCTGGGGCCAACGTCCTGACTTTC. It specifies CASSQQLAGPSGANVLTF.

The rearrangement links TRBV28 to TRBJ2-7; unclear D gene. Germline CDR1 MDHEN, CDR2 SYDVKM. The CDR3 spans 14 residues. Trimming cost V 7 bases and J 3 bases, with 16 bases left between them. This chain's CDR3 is CASTDRMGVYEQYF. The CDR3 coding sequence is TGTGCCAGCACCGATCGGATGGGCGTCTACGAGCAGTACTTC.

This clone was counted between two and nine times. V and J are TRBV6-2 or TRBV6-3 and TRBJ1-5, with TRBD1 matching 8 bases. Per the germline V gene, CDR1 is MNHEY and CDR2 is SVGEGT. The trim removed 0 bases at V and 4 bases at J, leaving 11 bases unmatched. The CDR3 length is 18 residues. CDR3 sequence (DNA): TGTGCCAGCAGTTACTCGTTAGGACAGGGAGGTGGGAATCAGCCCCAGCATTTT. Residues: CASSYSLGQGGGNQPQHF.

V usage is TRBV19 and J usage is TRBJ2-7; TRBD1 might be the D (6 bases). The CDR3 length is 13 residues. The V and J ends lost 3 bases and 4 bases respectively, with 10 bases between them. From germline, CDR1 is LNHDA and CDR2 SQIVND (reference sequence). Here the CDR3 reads CASSINRAYEQYF. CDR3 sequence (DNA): TGTGCCAGTAGTATCAACAGGGCGTACGAGCAGTACTTC.

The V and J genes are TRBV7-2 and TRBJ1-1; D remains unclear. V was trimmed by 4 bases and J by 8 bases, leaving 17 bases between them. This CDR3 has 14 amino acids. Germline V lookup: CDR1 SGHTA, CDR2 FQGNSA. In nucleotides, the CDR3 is TGTGCCAGCAGCTCCCCCGTCCCTTCACTCGAAGCTTTCTTT. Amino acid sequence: CASSSPVPSLEAFF. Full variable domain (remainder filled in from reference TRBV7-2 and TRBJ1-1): GAGVSQSPSNKVTEKGKDVELRCDPISGHTALYWYRQSLGQGLEFLIYFQGNSAPDKSGLPSDRFSAERTGGSVSTLTIQRTQQEDSAVYLCASSSPVPSLEAFFGQGTRLTVV.

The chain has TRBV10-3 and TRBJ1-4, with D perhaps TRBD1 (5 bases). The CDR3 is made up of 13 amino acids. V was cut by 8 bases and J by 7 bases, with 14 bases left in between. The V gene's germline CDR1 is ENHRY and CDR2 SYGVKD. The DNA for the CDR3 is TGTGCCATCGGGGGGGAAATGGGTGAAAAACTGTTTTTT. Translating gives CAIGGEMGEKLFF.

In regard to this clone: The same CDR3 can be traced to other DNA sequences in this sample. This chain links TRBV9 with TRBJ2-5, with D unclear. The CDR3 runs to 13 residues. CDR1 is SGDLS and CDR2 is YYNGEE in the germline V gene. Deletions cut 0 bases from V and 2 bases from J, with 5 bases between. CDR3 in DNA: TGTGCCAGCAGCGTAGGGCAGCAAGAGACCCAGTACTTC. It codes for CASSVGQQETQYF.

The CDR3 reads CASSVGKGPSYEQYF. The CDR3 nucleotides read TGTGCCAGCAGCGTAGGTAAGGGGCCCTCCTACGAGCAGTACTTC. The chain employs TRBV9 and TRBJ2-7; the D gene is possibly TRBD1 (5 bases). Per the germline V gene, CDR1 is SGDLS and CDR2 is YYNGEE. V lost 0 bases and J 0 bases, leaving 10 bases between the germline ends. The CDR3 is made up of 15 amino acids.

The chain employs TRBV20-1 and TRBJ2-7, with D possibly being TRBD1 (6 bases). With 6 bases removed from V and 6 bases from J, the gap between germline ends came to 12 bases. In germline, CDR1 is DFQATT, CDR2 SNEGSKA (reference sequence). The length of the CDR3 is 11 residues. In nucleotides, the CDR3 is TGCAGTGCCAGGAGAGGGGGCGAGCAGTACTTC. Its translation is CSARRGGEQYF.

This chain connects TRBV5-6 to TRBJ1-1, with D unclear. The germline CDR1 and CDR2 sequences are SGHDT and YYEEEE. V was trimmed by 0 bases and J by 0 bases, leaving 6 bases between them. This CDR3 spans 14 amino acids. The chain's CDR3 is CASSLGGLNTEAFF. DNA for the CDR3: TGTGCCAGCAGCTTGGGAGGGCTGAACACTGAAGCTTTCTTT. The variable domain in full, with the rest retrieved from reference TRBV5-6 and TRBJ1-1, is DAGVTQSPTHLIKTRGQQVTLRCSPKSGHDTVSWYQQALGQGPQFIFQYYEEEERQRGNFPDRFSGHQFPNYSSELNVNALLLGDSALYLCASSLGGLNTEAFFGQGTRLTVV.

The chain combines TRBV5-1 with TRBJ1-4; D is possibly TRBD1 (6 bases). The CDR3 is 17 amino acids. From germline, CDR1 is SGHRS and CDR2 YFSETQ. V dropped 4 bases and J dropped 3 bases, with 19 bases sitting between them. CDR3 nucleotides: TGCGCCAGCAGCGGACCGGCAGGGGAACGGGCTAATGAAAAACTGTTTTTT. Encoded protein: CASSGPAGERANEKLFF. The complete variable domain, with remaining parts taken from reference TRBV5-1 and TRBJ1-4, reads KAGVTQTPRYLIKTRGQQVTLSCSPISGHRSVSWYQQTPGQGLQFLFEYFSETQRNKGNFPGRFSGRQFSNSRSEMNVSTLELGDSALYLCASSGPAGERANEKLFFGSGTQLSVL.

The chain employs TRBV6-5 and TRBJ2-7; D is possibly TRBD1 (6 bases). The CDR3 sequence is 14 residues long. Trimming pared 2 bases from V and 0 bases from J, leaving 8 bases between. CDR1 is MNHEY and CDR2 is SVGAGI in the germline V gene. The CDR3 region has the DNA TGTGCCAGCAGTTACGACAGGAACTCCTACGAGCAGTACTTC. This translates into CASSYDRNSYEQYF.

Here the CDR3 DNA reads TGTGCCAGCAGCCAGGGACAGGGATTGGGTGGCTACACCTTC. Translated: CASSQGQGLGGYTF. The rearrangement links TRBV7-2 to TRBJ1-2; 9 positions agree with TRBD1. After removal of 5 bases from V and 7 bases from J, the junction contained 8 bases not matched to a gene. The germline gives CDR1 SGHTA, CDR2 FQGNSA. The CDR3 is made up of 14 amino acids.

The CDR3 DNA reads TGTGCCTGGAGTGACCGATACACCTACGAGCAGTACTTC. Protein: CAWSDRYTYEQYF. V gene TRBV30 combines with J gene TRBJ2-7, with D unresolved. Trimming removed 1 base at V and 2 bases at J, with 9 bases between. Looked up from germline, CDR1 is GTSNPN and CDR2 is SVGIG (reference sequence). This CDR3 is built from 13 residues.

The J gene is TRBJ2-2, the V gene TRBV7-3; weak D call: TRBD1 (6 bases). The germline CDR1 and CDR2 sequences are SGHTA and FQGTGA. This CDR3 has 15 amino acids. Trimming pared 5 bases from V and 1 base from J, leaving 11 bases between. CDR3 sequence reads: CASSQDSQNTGELFF. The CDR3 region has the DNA TGTGCCAGCAGCCAGGACAGCCAGAACACCGGGGAGCTGTTTTTT.

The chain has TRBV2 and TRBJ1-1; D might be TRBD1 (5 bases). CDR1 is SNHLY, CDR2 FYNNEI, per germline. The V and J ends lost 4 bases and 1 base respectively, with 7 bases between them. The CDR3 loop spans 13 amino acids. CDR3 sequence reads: CASSVGGNTEAFF. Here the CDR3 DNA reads TGTGCCAGCAGTGTGGGGGGGAACACTGAAGCTTTCTTT.

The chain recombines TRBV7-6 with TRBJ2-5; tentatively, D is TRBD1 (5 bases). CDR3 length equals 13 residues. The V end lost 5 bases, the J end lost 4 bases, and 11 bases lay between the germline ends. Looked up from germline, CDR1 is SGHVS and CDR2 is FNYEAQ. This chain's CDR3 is CASSIDRGETQYF. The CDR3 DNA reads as TGTGCCAGCAGCATCGACAGAGGAGAGACCCAGTACTTC.

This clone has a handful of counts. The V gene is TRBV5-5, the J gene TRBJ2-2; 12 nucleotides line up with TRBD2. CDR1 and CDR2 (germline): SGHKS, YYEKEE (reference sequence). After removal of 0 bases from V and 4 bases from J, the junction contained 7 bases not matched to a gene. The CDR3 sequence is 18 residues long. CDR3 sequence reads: CASSLAPLAGGFTGELFF. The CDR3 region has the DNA TGTGCCAGCAGCTTGGCCCCACTAGCGGGGGGATTCACCGGGGAGCTGTTTTTT.

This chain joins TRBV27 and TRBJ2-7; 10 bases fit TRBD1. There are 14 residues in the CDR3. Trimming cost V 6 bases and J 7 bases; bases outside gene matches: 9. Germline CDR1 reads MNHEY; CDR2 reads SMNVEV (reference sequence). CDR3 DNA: TGTGCCAGCAGGCAGGGACAGGGGTCGGGGGAGCAGTACTTC. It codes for CASRQGQGSGEQYF.

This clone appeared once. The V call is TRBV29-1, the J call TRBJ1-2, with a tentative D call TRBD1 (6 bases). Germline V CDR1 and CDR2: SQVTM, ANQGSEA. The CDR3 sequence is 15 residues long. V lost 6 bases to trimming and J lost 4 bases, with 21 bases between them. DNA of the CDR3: TGCAGCGTGGGAGCGGCGGGGGCCGAGACCTATGGCTACACCTTC. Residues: CSVGAAGAETYGYTF.

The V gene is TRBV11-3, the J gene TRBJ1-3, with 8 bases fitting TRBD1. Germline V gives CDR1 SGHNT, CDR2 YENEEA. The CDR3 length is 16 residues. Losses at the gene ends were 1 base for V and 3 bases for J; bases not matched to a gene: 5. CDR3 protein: CASSLVSGTGGNTIYF. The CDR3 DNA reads TGTGCCAGCAGCTTAGTATCTGGGACAGGTGGAAACACCATATATTTT.

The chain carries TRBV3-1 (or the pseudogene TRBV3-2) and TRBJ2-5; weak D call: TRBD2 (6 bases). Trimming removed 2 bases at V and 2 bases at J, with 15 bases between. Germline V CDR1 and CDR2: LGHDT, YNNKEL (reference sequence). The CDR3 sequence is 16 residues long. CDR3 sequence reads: CASSQLGTLRQETQYF. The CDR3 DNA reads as TGTGCCAGCAGCCAATTGGGGACTTTACGTCAAGAGACCCAGTACTTC.